This T cell receptor (beta chain) was sequenced in a study of T cell responses to AZD1222 COVID-19 vaccine. This CDR3 has 15 amino acids. The V and J ends lost 3 bases and 6 bases, in that order; junction bases with no gene match: 6. Germline V gene lookup returns CDR1 SGHNT and CDR2 YYREEE (reference sequence). The method was immunoSEQ multiplex PCR; TCRdb's version includes in-frame clones alone and lacks a portion of them. The sample shows about 80,000 clones, 80% to 95% of them seen only once. The clonotype was recovered from an adult who received the AZD1222 COVID-19 vaccine. J is TRBJ2-7 and V is TRBV5-4, with TRBD2 matching over 13 bases. The sample here was peripheral blood, taken 28 days after the second AZD1222 dose. CDR3: CASSSWTSGSAEQYF. The CDR3 coding sequence is TGTGCCAGCAGCTCCTGGACTAGCGGGAGCGCCGAGCAGTACTTC.